Only a few counts were recorded for the clone carrying this T cell receptor beta chain. Its antigen is unknown. The data derive from a study of T cells after yellow fever vaccination. Trimming stripped 0 bases from V and 7 bases from J, with 14 bases between. The length of the CDR3 is 15 residues. CDR1 and CDR2 (germline): SGHNT, YYREEE (reference sequence). Findings and caveats of the study: Of the clonotypes, a small share occurred in both CD4 and CD8 compartments. A secondary response was less intense yet reached its peak sooner, at day 5 versus 15.

In making TCR cDNA, 5'RACE template switching added a universal primer site and UMIs to it. Each CDR3 protein is one row after TCRdb ran MiXCR on the 5' RACE reads. Of a few hundred thousand distinct CDR3 sequences in the sample, 6.9% were seen once. The material sequenced was CD4+ T cells sorted from PBMCs, taken 15 days after the yellow fever booster vaccination. The receptor was isolated from a man between 25 and 39 years old who received the YFV17D yellow fever vaccine. The chain uses TRBV5-4 and TRBJ2-1; TRBD2 might be the D (5 bases). For the CDR3, the DNA is TGTGCCAGCAGCTTGGAGGCTAGCTTCAGTAATGAGCAGTTCTTC. It yields the protein CASSLEASFSNEQFF. The entire variable domain, with the rest obtained from reference TRBV5-4 and TRBJ2-1, is as follows: ETGVTQSPTHLIKTRGQQVTLRCSSQSGHNTVSWYQQALGQGPQFIFQYYREEENGRGNFPPRFSGLQFPNYSSELNVNALELDDSALYLCASSLEASFSNEQFFGPGTRLTVL.